This T cell receptor beta chain was sequenced in a study of T cells in localized non-small cell lung cancer. Study-wide findings and caveats: Increased T cell density in blood showed an association with longer overall survival. Adjacent lung exhibited a median of about 50 among the 100 most abundant tumor clones. T cell clonality was highest in uninvolved adjacent lung, above tumor.

Details on this clone: No antigen is known for it.

Trimming pared 2 bases from V and 2 bases from J, leaving 8 bases between. In germline, CDR1 is SGHDT, CDR2 YYEEEE. The length of the CDR3 is 15 residues. Data came from immunoSEQ multiplex PCR; TCRdb stores just in-frame clones and leaves some out. The sample shows about 59,000 clones, around 90% of them seen only once. The TCR sequence derives from a man aged 35 to 69 with stage I squamous cell lung carcinoma. The genes are TRBV5-6 and TRBJ1-6; D remains ambiguous. The sample here was peripheral blood, taken before any cancer treatment. Written as DNA, the CDR3 is TGTGCCAGCAGCTTAGGTCTAACCTATAATTCACCCCTCCACTTT. This encodes CASSLGLTYNSPLHF.